The sequence of this T cell receptor (beta chain) was determined in a study of identical twins. Study observations and caveats: Excess low generation probability was seen in twin-shared out-of-frame alpha sequences. Out-of-frame TCR alpha sharing in monozygotic twins exceeded recombination model predictions. Beta out-of-frame sequences displayed a weaker excess of sharing between twins.

This clonotype was seen a few times. Antigen: not known. A universal primer site was added by template switching, and unique molecular identifiers were carried by the cDNA. TCRdb fed the 5' RACE reads into MiXCR, producing one record per CDR3 protein. The sample has hundreds of thousands of distinct CDR3 sequences, 9% to 15% seen once; the top ten hold about 1.6%. The same data also went into a second study, on yellow fever vaccine responses in identical twins.

What was sequenced was PBMCs. This TCR derives from a young woman in good health.

CDR3 bases: TGTGCCACCCAAAATAGCAATCAGCCCCAGCATTTT. Protein: CATQNSNQPQHF. The chain uses TRBV24-1 and TRBJ1-5; no firm D call. CDR3 length equals 12 residues. Germline V gives CDR1 KGHDR, CDR2 SFDVKD. Between the trimmed V and J ends, which lost 9 bases and 0 bases, there was a span of 5 bases.